The next 4 T cell receptor beta chains were all read from a single sample in a study of CD8 T cells in ankylosing spondylitis. TCRdb ran MiXCR on the 5' RACE reads and lists one entry per CDR3 protein. Seen here are roughly 240,000 distinct CDR3 sequences, approximately 8% observed once, and the top ten hold approximately 5%. The sequenced sample was blood, either unsorted or a sorted T cell fraction (not recorded which). These receptors all come from a female donor with ankylosing spondylitis or in good health (not recorded which).

This clonotype was seen repeatedly, ten times or more. This chain connects TRBV5-1 to TRBJ2-7, with 11 bases aligning to TRBD2. Trimming took 3 bases from V and 0 from J; bases not matched to a gene: 5. The CDR3 contains 16 residues. From germline, CDR1 is SGHRS and CDR2 YFSETQ. CDR3 amino acids: CASSSKTSGTSYEQYF. The CDR3 coding sequence is TGCGCCAGCAGCTCTAAGACTAGCGGGACCTCCTACGAGCAGTACTTC.

This clonotype was recorded at least ten times. V and J are TRBV12-3 or TRBV12-4 and TRBJ2-3; 10 bases align to TRBD2. The CDR3 consists of 16 residues. Trimming took 7 bases from V and 0 from J; bases not matched to a gene: 7. The CDR3 loop reads CASTPGLAVSTDTQYF. CDR3 sequence (DNA): TGTGCCAGCACCCCCGGACTAGCGGTTAGCACAGATACGCAGTATTTT.

This clonotype came up many times. The chain employs TRBV3-1 and TRBJ2-3; D gene uncertain. Trimming left V 4 bases short and J 1 base short, with 6 bases between. Germline V gene data show CDR1 as LGHDT and CDR2 as YNNKEL (reference sequence). The CDR3 has 13 amino acids. The CDR3 here is CASSPPRTDTQYF. The DNA for the CDR3 is TGTGCCAGCAGCCCCCCCCGCACAGATACGCAGTATTTT.

This clonotype was seen a handful of times. One end of the junction varies from germline; a read error may be responsible. The chain recombines TRBV24-1 with TRBJ2-1, with no clear D. The CDR3 loop spans 13 amino acids. Germline assignment: CDR1 KGHDR and CDR2 SFDVKD. This chain's CDR3 is CVTTASTYNEQFF. CDR3 DNA: TGTGTCACCACCGCGAGTACCTACAATGAGCAGTTCTTC.